Shown below are 12 T cell receptor beta chains from a single sample sequenced in a study of CD8+ T cells in alopecia areata. As for treatment: oral pan-JAK inhibitor, 5-10 mg twice daily. RNA extraction and reverse transcription yielded cDNA as sequencing template. This table comes from immunoSEQ multiplex PCR, and its TCRdb copy is limited to in-frame clones, with some not included. The repertoire consists of about 180,000 clones, with 53% occurring once and the leading ten covering 11%. The specimen was CD8+ T cells sorted from blood, collected at week 24, from a patient treated with tofacitinib. These receptors all come from a human donor with alopecia areata.

J is TRBJ1-2 and V is TRBV30; unclear D gene. The CDR3 is made up of 14 amino acids. V was pared by 3 bases and J by 7 bases, with 18 bases between. Germline-derived CDR1 and CDR2 are GTSNPN and SVGIG (reference sequence). The CDR3 reads CAWSVPGRGPGYTF. The CDR3, as DNA: TGTGCCTGGAGCGTCCCTGGGAGAGGGCCTGGCTACACCTTC.

This clone was found a few times. The chain couples TRBV29-1 to TRBJ2-7; TRBD1 is a possible D gene (6 bases). Trimming removed 2 bases from V and 2 bases from J, with 10 bases in between. Germline V gene lookup returns CDR1 SQVTM and CDR2 ANQGSEA. The CDR3 has 13 amino acids. The CDR3 coding sequence is TGCAGCGTTGAACGTGACAGGCCCTACGAGCAGTACTTC. Protein product: CSVERDRPYEQYF.

This chain links TRBV7-2 with TRBJ2-3, with TRBD2 matching over 10 bases. CDR3 length: 15 residues. Germline V gives CDR1 SGHTA, CDR2 FQGNSA. The V gene end was trimmed by 2 bases and the J gene end by 4 bases; junction bases not matched to a gene: 3. CDR3 sequence (DNA): TGTGCCAGCAGCTTAACTAGCGGGGCGTCAGATACGCAGTATTTT. This codes for CASSLTSGASDTQYF.

The rearrangement uses TRBV19 and TRBJ1-2, with 10 bases fitting TRBD1. CDR1 and CDR2 from the germline V gene are LNHDA and SQIVND (reference sequence). Trimming at V came to 9 bases and at J to 8 bases, leaving 3 bases not matched to a gene. This CDR3 is built from 11 residues. CDR3 in amino acids: CASGTGAGYTF. CDR3 nucleotide sequence: TGTGCCAGCGGGACAGGGGCCGGCTACACCTTC. The complete variable domain, with remaining parts taken from reference TRBV19 and TRBJ1-2, reads DGGITQSPKYLFRKEGQNVTLSCEQNLNHDAMYWYRQDPGQGLRLIYYSQIVNDFQKGDIAEGYSVSREKKESFPLTVTSAQKNPTAFYLCASGTGAGYTFGSGTRLTVV.

This chain joins TRBV5-6 and TRBJ2-1; D is possibly TRBD1 (6 bases). Trimming removed 3 bases at V and 8 bases at J, with 9 bases between. This CDR3 has 12 amino acids. Germline V gene lookup returns CDR1 SGHDT and CDR2 YYEEEE. CDR3 residues: CASSSNRDEQFF. The CDR3 DNA is TGTGCCAGCAGCTCAAACAGGGATGAGCAGTTCTTC.

The chain combines TRBV7-7 with TRBJ2-7; 9 positions agree with TRBD1. Germline V CDR1 and CDR2: SSHAT, FNYEAQ (reference sequence). The CDR3 consists of 15 residues. V was pared by 5 bases and J by 0 bases, with 5 bases of the junction left unmatched. The CDR3 region has the DNA TGTGCCAGCAGCCCCGGACAGGGGAGCTCCTACGAGCAGTACTTC. It codes for CASSPGQGSSYEQYF.

This clone turned up a few times. The chain carries TRBV29-1 and TRBJ2-5; D is undetermined. Per germline, CDR1 SQVTM and CDR2 ANQGSEA. V was pared by 3 bases and J by 3 bases, with 26 bases between. The CDR3 runs to 18 residues. The CDR3 nucleotides are TGCAGCGTTGATGGCCCATTGGCTGGCAGCAAATTAGAAGAGACCCAGTACTTC. Protein product: CSVDGPLAGSKLEETQYF.

The chain has TRBV11-3 and TRBJ2-1, with D perhaps TRBD1 (5 bases). This CDR3 comprises 15 residues. V lost 5 bases, J lost 0 bases, and 11 bases lay in between. CDR1 and CDR2 from the germline V gene are SGHNT and YENEEA. The CDR3 coding sequence is TGTGCCAGCAGCCCAAGGACAAGCTCCTACAATGAGCAGTTCTTC. The encoded protein is CASSPRTSSYNEQFF.

This chain connects TRBV19 to TRBJ2-3; 8 positions agree with TRBD2. The junction had 8 bases not matched to a gene; V was cut back by 7 bases and J by 2 bases. The germline V gene has CDR1 LNHDA and CDR2 SQIVND (reference sequence). The CDR3 extends over 15 amino acids. The CDR3 bases are TGTGCCAGTACCGTTTCGCGGGGGGCCACAGATACGCAGTATTTT. This gives the protein CASTVSRGATDTQYF.

The V gene is TRBV7-6, the J gene TRBJ2-2; 10 positions agree with TRBD2. Looked up from germline, CDR1 is SGHVS and CDR2 is FNYEAQ. V was pared by 4 bases and J by 5 bases, with 7 bases of the junction left unmatched. The CDR3 runs to 16 residues. The CDR3 DNA is TGTGCCAGCAGCTCGCCCAGCGGGGGGGAGACCGGGGAGCTGTTTTTT. This gives the protein CASSSPSGGETGELFF.

The J gene is TRBJ2-2, the V gene TRBV13; D unclear. Looked up from germline, CDR1 is PRHDT and CDR2 is FYEKMQ (reference sequence). The CDR3 loop spans 12 amino acids. V shed 6 bases and J shed 4 bases, with 6 bases lying between them. Written as DNA, the CDR3 is TGTGCCAGCAGTCCTGGCACCGGGGAGCTGTTTTTT. Protein sequence: CASSPGTGELFF.

This clone showed up just a few times. The chain combines TRBV4-3 with TRBJ2-2, with D tentatively TRBD1 or TRBD2 (6 bases each). Trimming took 4 bases from V and 2 from J, leaving 14 bases between them. Germline-derived CDR1 and CDR2 are LGHNA and YSLEER. The CDR3 is 16 residues long. The CDR3 here is CASSPPPGANTGELFF. The CDR3 bases are TGCGCCAGCAGCCCCCCTCCGGGGGCCAACACCGGGGAGCTGTTTTTT.